These 26 T cell receptor beta chains were all obtained from the same sample, sequenced in a study of shared clonotypes between healthy human individuals (dated by TCRdb to about 2020). The protocol used for the library was the immunoSEQ multiplex PCR assay. TCRdb retrieved this table from immuneACCESS and kept in-frame rearrangements only. Not all clones are present; in checked studies, unresolved V genes account for under half, and no reason is known for the remainder. Within this sample are around 500,000 clones, with 81% of them counted one time only. The ten largest clonotypes hold about an eighth of the sample. The sample was PBMCs. All receptors derive from a woman aged 40-49 years in good health. Some clones in this sample may be carry-over from other donors' samples.

V usage is TRBV29-1 and J usage is TRBJ1-2; D uncertain. There are 13 residues in the CDR3. Deletions cut 0 bases from V and 4 bases from J, with 9 bases between. Germline V lookup: CDR1 SQVTM, CDR2 ANQGSEA. The DNA of the CDR3 is TGCAGCGTTGAAGACGACGCCAGCTATGGCTACACCTTC. Its protein is CSVEDDASYGYTF.

The genes are TRBV5-6 and TRBJ2-3; D uncertain. The CDR3 is 11 amino acids. Trimming cost V 2 bases and J 7 bases, with 5 bases left between them. Germline CDR1 SGHDT, CDR2 YYEEEE. The DNA of the CDR3 is TGTGCCAGCAGCTTTGATAATACGCAGTATTTT. Its protein is CASSFDNTQYF.

The chain couples TRBV11-3 to TRBJ2-1; D is ambiguous. This CDR3 has 16 amino acids. Trimming removed 1 base from V and 7 bases from J, with 17 bases in between. The germline V gene has CDR1 SGHNT and CDR2 YENEEA. CDR3 loop: CASSLGHSPFVNEQFF. The CDR3 nucleotides read TGTGCCAGCAGCTTAGGGCACAGCCCCTTCGTTAATGAGCAGTTCTTC.

The rearrangement links TRBV5-1 to TRBJ2-3; D remains unclear. The CDR3 totals 14 residues. Trimming took off 4 bases at V and 0 bases at J, with 9 bases between the two ends. Germline CDR1 SGHRS, CDR2 YFSETQ. As DNA, the CDR3 is TGCGCCAGCAGCGCCTCGTTAAGCACAGATACGCAGTATTTT. Amino acids: CASSASLSTDTQYF. Drawing the rest from reference TRBV5-1 and TRBJ2-3, the complete variable domain is KAGVTQTPRYLIKTRGQQVTLSCSPISGHRSVSWYQQTPGQGLQFLFEYFSETQRNKGNFPGRFSGRQFSNSRSEMNVSTLELGDSALYLCASSASLSTDTQYFGPGTRLTVL.

The chain uses TRBV2 and TRBJ2-2; 7 bases line up with TRBD1. The ends lost 6 bases at V and 4 bases at J; junction bases unmatched: 5. The CDR3 has 14 amino acids. From germline, CDR1 is SNHLY and CDR2 FYNNEI. The chain's CDR3 is CASSGDRSTGELFF. The DNA for the CDR3 is TGTGCCAGCAGCGGGGACAGATCCACCGGGGAGCTGTTTTTT. Filled out from reference TRBV2 and TRBJ2-2, the complete variable domain reads EPEVTQTPSHQVTQMGQEVILRCVPISNHLYFYWYRQILGQKVEFLVSFYNNEISEKSEIFDDQFSVERPDGSNFTLKIRSTKLEDSAMYFCASSGDRSTGELFFGEGSRLTVL.

This clone was seen only a few times. Just one base apart from a much larger clone, this may be a read error. This chain joins TRBV27 and TRBJ2-1, with D possibly matching TRBD2 (5 bases). The length of the CDR3 is 14 residues. Germline V gives CDR1 MNHEY, CDR2 SMNVEV (reference sequence). V was clipped by 6 bases and J by 2 bases, with 11 bases between them. CDR3 amino acids: CASSMASPYNEQFF. CDR3 in DNA: TGTGCCAGCAGCATGGCTAGCCCCTACAATGAGCAGTTCTTC.

This sequence joins TRBV28 and TRBJ2-6; no firm D call. CDR3 size: 13 residues. Germline V gene data show CDR1 as MDHEN and CDR2 as SYDVKM. Trimming took off 5 bases at V and 6 bases at J, with 8 bases between the two ends. CDR3 residues: CASSGLEANVLTF. CDR3 sequence (DNA): TGTGCCAGCAGTGGATTGGAGGCCAACGTCCTGACTTTC.

The rearrangement uses TRBV7-2 and TRBJ1-2; 8 bases fit TRBD1. Germline CDR1 is SGHTA and CDR2 is FQGNSA. The CDR3 extends over 14 amino acids. J gave up 8 bases and V 7 bases, and 12 bases lay outside the gene matches. The CDR3 loop is CASNKGQEIWGYTF. DNA for the CDR3: TGTGCCAGCAACAAGGGACAGGAGATCTGGGGCTACACCTTC.

This clone came up once. V usage is TRBV7-6 and J usage is TRBJ2-1; 9 bases are a match to TRBD2. Germline V gene sequence: CDR1 SGHVS, CDR2 FNYEAQ. CDR3 size: 14 residues. J was trimmed by 5 bases and V by 5 bases; bases with no gene match: 4. The CDR3 DNA reads TGTGCCAGCAGCAAGACTAGCGGTGACAATGAGCAGTTCTTC. Translated: CASSKTSGDNEQFF.

The count of this clone is one. With only one base between it and a far larger clone, this is likely a read error. In the same sample, other DNA sequences code for this CDR3. The gene calls are TRBV10-2 and TRBJ2-3; 7 bases map to TRBD1. Germline V CDR1 and CDR2: WSHSY, SAAADI. The CDR3 is 13 residues long. CDR3: CASTGQVSDTQYF. CDR3 coding DNA: TGCGCTAGCACTGGACAGGTTTCAGATACGCAGTATTTT.

This clone showed up just once. The J gene is TRBJ1-1, the V gene TRBV7-2, with D hard to call. The germline gives CDR1 SGHTA, CDR2 FQGNSA. This CDR3 is 13 amino acids long. Trimming took 3 bases from V and 0 from J, leaving 5 bases between them. CDR3: CASSFTLNTEAFF. For the CDR3, the DNA is TGTGCCAGCAGCTTTACACTGAACACTGAAGCTTTCTTT.

This chain connects TRBV28 to TRBJ2-7, with 11 positions matching TRBD2. The CDR3 length is 15 residues. The V gene's germline CDR1 is MDHEN and CDR2 SYDVKM. The J segment lost 3 bases and the V segment lost 6 bases, leaving 7 bases of the junction unmatched. The CDR3: CASSSLLAGGYEQYF. CDR3 bases: TGTGCCAGCAGCAGTCTCCTAGCGGGAGGCTACGAGCAGTACTTC. Filled out from reference TRBV28 and TRBJ2-7, the complete variable domain reads DVKVTQSSRYLVKRTGEKVFLECVQDMDHENMFWYRQDPGLGLRLIYFSYDVKMKEKGDIPEGYSVSREKKERFSLILESASTNQTSMYLCASSSLLAGGYEQYFGPGTRLTVT.

The rearrangement uses TRBV6-1 and TRBJ1-5; D unresolved. The CDR3 covers 14 residues. Germline CDR1 reads MNHNS; CDR2 reads SASEGT. V was clipped by 3 bases and J by 7 bases, with 13 bases between them. The CDR3: CASSDRGSLQPQHF. CDR3 bases: TGTGCCAGCAGTGACCGGGGTTCTTTACAGCCCCAGCATTTT.

The chain links TRBV28 to TRBJ2-7; a possible D gene is TRBD1 (6 bases). The germline CDR1 and CDR2 sequences are MDHEN and SYDVKM. This CDR3 spans 17 amino acids. Between the trimmed V and J ends, which lost 2 bases and 0 bases, there was a span of 17 bases. This CDR3 is CASSLPTRGVSSYEQYF. In DNA, the CDR3 is TGTGCCAGCAGTTTACCCACCAGGGGAGTGAGCTCCTACGAGCAGTACTTC.

The chain is built from TRBV7-2 and TRBJ2-3, with 7 bases matching TRBD2. The ends lost 5 bases at V and 7 bases at J; junction bases unmatched: 9. Germline CDR1 is SGHTA and CDR2 is FQGNSA. The CDR3 length is 14 residues. CDR3 amino acids: CASSQGLGANTQYF. The CDR3 DNA reads TGTGCCAGCAGCCAAGGACTAGGGGCAAATACGCAGTATTTT.

Points on this clone: A far larger clone is off by one base, so a read error is likely. The chain employs TRBV30 and TRBJ1-2, with D tentatively TRBD1 (6 bases). Germline CDR1 is GTSNPN and CDR2 is SVGIG (reference sequence). The CDR3 is 14 residues long. CDR3 sequence (DNA): TGTGCCTCCCGGGGGGGGGCTCCTAACCATGGCTACACCTTC. Translated: CASRGGAPNHGYTF.

The V gene is TRBV10-2, the J gene TRBJ2-1, with D perhaps being TRBD1 or TRBD2 (5 bases each). CDR1 and CDR2 from the germline V gene are WSHSY and SAAADI. V shed 2 bases and J shed 7 bases, with 9 bases lying between them. The CDR3 is 13 amino acids. CDR3 sequence reads: CASSEIGENEQFF. CDR3 bases: TGCGCCAGCAGTGAGATAGGGGAGAATGAGCAGTTCTTC.

To note about this clone: Additional DNA sequences in this sample encode the identical CDR3. The rearrangement uses TRBV5-1 and TRBJ1-1; 9 bases are a match to TRBD1. After removal of 1 base from V and 1 base from J, the junction contained 2 bases not matched to a gene. Germline lookup yields CDR1 SGHRS and CDR2 YFSETQ. This CDR3 has 15 amino acids. The CDR3 DNA sequence: TGCGCCAGCAGCTTGCGGACAGGGGAGAACACTGAAGCTTTCTTT. It encodes CASSLRTGENTEAFF.

This chain links TRBV7-9 with TRBJ2-5, with TRBD1 matching 9 bases. CDR1 SEHNR and CDR2 FQNEAQ come from the germline V gene (reference sequence). The V segment lost 5 bases and the J segment 4 bases; nucleotides outside the gene matches: 5. This CDR3 contains 14 residues. CDR3 nucleotide sequence: TGTGCCAGCAGCAAGACAGGGGGATTAGAGACCCAGTACTTC. Protein product: CASSKTGGLETQYF.

The chain combines TRBV10-3 with TRBJ2-1; maybe TRBD2 (5 bases). The CDR3 length is 16 residues. Per germline, CDR1 ENHRY and CDR2 SYGVKD. The ends were cut back, 5 bases at V and 0 bases at J, with 14 bases in the middle. CDR3 sequence reads: CAISTRRGSSYNEQFF. CDR3 DNA: TGTGCCATCAGTACTAGACGGGGAAGCTCCTACAATGAGCAGTTCTTC.

A remark on this clone: A junction end diverges from the germline sequence, so it may reflect a read error. V is TRBV5-4 and J is TRBJ2-7; TRBD1 matches 8 bases. The CDR3 is 14 residues long. CDR1 and CDR2 (germline): SGHNT, YYREEE (reference sequence). CDR3 sequence reads: CASSPGQGLYEQYF. CDR3 bases: TGCGCCAGCAGCCCCGGACAGGGCCTCTACGAGCAGTACTTC.

This chain connects TRBV7-9 to TRBJ1-4; no clear D gene. The CDR3 covers 16 residues. The V end was cut by 1 base, the J end by 0 bases, with 9 bases between. The germline V gene encodes CDR1 SEHNR and CDR2 FQNEAQ (reference sequence). DNA for the CDR3: TGTGCCAGCAGCTTAGAAGCCAGAGCAACTAATGAAAAACTGTTTTTT. Translation: CASSLEARATNEKLFF.

With respect to this clone: Possible read error: a much larger clone is one base away. V and J are TRBV5-1 and TRBJ2-3, with D perhaps TRBD1 (5 bases). Gene TRBJ1-5 matches the end of the DNA better, so the J call may be wrong. This CDR3 contains 15 residues. Germline assignment: CDR1 SGHRS and CDR2 YFSETQ. CDR3 residues: CASSFSGTSTDTQHF. The DNA of the CDR3 is TGCGCCAGCAGCTTTAGCGGGACTAGCACAGATACGCAGCATTTT.

The CDR3 loop is CAWSIAPSIQYF. CDR3 in DNA: TGTGCCTGGAGCATAGCCCCCTCGATTCAGTACTTC. This chain joins TRBV30 and TRBJ2-4; D not certain. CDR1 is GTSNPN, CDR2 SVGIG, per germline (reference sequence). The V end lost 3 bases, the J end lost 10 bases, and 13 bases lay between the germline ends. This CDR3 region has 12 residues.

The chain has TRBV5-1 and TRBJ1-1; tentatively, D is TRBD1 (5 bases). Trimming stripped 0 bases from V and 4 bases from J, with 13 bases between. The CDR3 runs 15 residues. From germline, CDR1 is SGHRS and CDR2 YFSETQ. CDR3 DNA: TGCGCCAGCAGCTTGGCCCAGGGAGGCATCACTGAAGCTTTCTTT. Amino acids: CASSLAQGGITEAFF.

The chain employs TRBV29-1 and TRBJ2-3, with TRBD1 as a possible D gene (5 bases). The germline V and J ends were trimmed by 6 bases and 4 bases, with 23 bases remaining between them. The CDR3 consists of 16 residues. In germline, CDR1 is SQVTM, CDR2 ANQGSEA. CDR3 in amino acids: CSVTGSQGEGPDTQYF. The CDR3 region has the DNA TGCAGCGTAACCGGAAGCCAAGGGGAAGGGCCAGATACGCAGTATTTT.